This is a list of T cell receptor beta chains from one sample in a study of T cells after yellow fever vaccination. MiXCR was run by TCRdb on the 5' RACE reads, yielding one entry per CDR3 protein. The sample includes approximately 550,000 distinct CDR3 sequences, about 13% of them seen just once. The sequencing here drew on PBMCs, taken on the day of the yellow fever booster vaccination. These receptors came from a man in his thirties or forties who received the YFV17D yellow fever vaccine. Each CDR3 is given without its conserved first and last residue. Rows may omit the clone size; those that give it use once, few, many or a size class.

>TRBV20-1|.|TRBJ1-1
SARDWQGGTEAF
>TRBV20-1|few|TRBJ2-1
SAKWREFSEQF
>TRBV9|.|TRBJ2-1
ASSPRPGTSYNEQF
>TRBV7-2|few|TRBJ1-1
ASSVVFRVMNTEAF
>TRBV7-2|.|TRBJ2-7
ASSLVREFYEQY
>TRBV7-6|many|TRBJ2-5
ASSSGHKQETQY
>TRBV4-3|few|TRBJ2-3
ASSQDRTGEGTDTQY
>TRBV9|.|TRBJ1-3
ASSVKGTGYSGNTIY
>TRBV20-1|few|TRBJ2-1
SARGTSSYNEQF
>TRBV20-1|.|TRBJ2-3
SARDSGIRTDTQY
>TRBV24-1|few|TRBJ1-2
ATSQQGNYGYT
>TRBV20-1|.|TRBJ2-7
SARDVSGSLLEQY
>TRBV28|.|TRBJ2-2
ASRVLHTGELF
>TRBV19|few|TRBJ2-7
ASRGVRHEQY
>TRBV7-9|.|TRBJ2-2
ASSLPGQPTGELF
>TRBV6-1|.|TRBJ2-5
ASIGPSGRGSPGQETQY
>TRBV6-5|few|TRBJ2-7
ASSFTPLAGGSSYEQY
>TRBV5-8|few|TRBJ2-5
ASSPGFGETQY
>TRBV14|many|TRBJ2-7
ASSQGPGSYEQY
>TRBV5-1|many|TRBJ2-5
ASSLIMYQETQY
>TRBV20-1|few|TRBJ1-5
SAGTLNQPQH
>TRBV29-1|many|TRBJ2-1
SVAGGGEQF
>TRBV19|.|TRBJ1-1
ASSILLMNTEAF
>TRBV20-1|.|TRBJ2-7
SATRGGRRVHEQY
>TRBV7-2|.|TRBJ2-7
ASSGRTSGRNEQY
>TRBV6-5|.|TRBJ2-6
ASSNDRGRVSGDNVLT
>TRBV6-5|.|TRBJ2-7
ASSYRGGDYTHEQY
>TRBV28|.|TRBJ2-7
ATLTGRYEQY
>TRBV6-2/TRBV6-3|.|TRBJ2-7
ASSYGWLAGVEQY
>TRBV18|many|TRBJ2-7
ASSPGGNYEQY
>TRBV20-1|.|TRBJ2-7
SARETDSYEQY
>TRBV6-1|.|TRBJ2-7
ASRLASYEQY
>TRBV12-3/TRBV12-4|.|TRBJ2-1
ASRPQGAENEQF
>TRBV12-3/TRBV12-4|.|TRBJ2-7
ASRNPSQGPNEQY
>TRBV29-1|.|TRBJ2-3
SVVTGRPDTQY
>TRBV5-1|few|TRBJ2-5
ASSSLIPYQETQY